What follows are 3 T cell receptor beta chains derived from one specimen sequenced in a study of blood T cell repertoires in COVID-19. TCRdb's table, derived via immunoSEQ multiplex PCR, lists solely in-frame clones and lacks some. Among over 150,000 clones listed, roughly 86% were seen once. The sample consisted of peripheral blood. The receptors were sampled from a man between 50 and 59 years old with active or convalescent COVID-19.

A note on this clone: Distinct nucleotide sequences in the sample also encode this CDR3. This chain joins TRBV7-2 and TRBJ2-3; 7 bases align to TRBD2. Trimming at V came to 3 bases and at J to 1 base, leaving 4 bases not matched to a gene. Germline values: CDR1 SGHTA, CDR2 FQGNSA. The CDR3 extends over 15 amino acids. Here the CDR3 reads CASSFSGTRTDTQYF. The CDR3 region has the DNA TGTGCCAGCAGCTTCAGCGGGACCCGCACAGATACGCAGTATTTT. Supplemented by reference TRBV7-2 and TRBJ2-3, the full variable domain reads GAGVSQSPSNKVTEKGKDVELRCDPISGHTALYWYRQSLGQGLEFLIYFQGNSAPDKSGLPSDRFSAERTGGSVSTLTIQRTQQEDSAVYLCASSFSGTRTDTQYFGPGTRLTVL.

The V gene is TRBV7-9, the J gene TRBJ2-3; 7 positions match TRBD1. The CDR3 is 14 residues long. The V gene end was trimmed by 5 bases and the J gene end by 3 bases; junction bases not matched to a gene: 5. The germline V gene has CDR1 SEHNR and CDR2 FQNEAQ (reference sequence). As DNA, the CDR3 is TGTGCCAGCAGCCCGGGACAGCGGACAGATACGCAGTATTTT. Translation gives CASSPGQRTDTQYF.

In its sample, this clone was seen a few times. The CDR3 here is CASRVTGSGELFF. Written as DNA, the CDR3 is TGTGCCAGCAGGGTGACAGGGTCCGGGGAGCTGTTTTTT. This chain links TRBV5-6 with TRBJ2-2; the match to TRBD1 covers 7 bases. The CDR3 consists of 13 residues. Germline lookup yields CDR1 SGHDT and CDR2 YYEEEE. With V trimmed by 5 bases and J by 6 bases, 4 bases remained unmatched.